This TCR beta chain was captured in a study of radiotherapy plus CTLA-4 blockade in lung cancer. Overall study: Patients showed objective responses in roughly 18% of cases, and disease control was achieved by about 30%. Findings of the study overall: Blood TCR clones of tumor origin expanded after radiotherapy plus ipilimumab. Early clone dynamics of blood T cells, plus interferon-beta, reportedly predicted response best.

A note on this clone: Its antigen is unidentified.

Only in-frame clones appear in the TCRdb table, and some are missing; sequencing was by immunoSEQ multiplex PCR. The sample has tens of thousands of clones, about three quarters seen once. The sequencing here drew on peripheral blood, taken from a patient treated with radiotherapy plus ipilimumab. The receptor was derived from a human donor with non-small cell lung cancer who had a partial response to radiotherapy plus ipilimumab.

CDR3 sequence reads: CSVGTSGGADTQYF. As DNA, the CDR3 is TGCAGCGTTGGGACTAGCGGGGGGGCAGATACGCAGTATTTT. J is TRBJ2-3 and V is TRBV29-1; 15 bases map to TRBD2. V shed 4 bases, J shed 4 bases, and the junction held 0 bases outside the gene matches. In germline, CDR1 is SQVTM, CDR2 ANQGSEA. CDR3 length: 14 amino acids.